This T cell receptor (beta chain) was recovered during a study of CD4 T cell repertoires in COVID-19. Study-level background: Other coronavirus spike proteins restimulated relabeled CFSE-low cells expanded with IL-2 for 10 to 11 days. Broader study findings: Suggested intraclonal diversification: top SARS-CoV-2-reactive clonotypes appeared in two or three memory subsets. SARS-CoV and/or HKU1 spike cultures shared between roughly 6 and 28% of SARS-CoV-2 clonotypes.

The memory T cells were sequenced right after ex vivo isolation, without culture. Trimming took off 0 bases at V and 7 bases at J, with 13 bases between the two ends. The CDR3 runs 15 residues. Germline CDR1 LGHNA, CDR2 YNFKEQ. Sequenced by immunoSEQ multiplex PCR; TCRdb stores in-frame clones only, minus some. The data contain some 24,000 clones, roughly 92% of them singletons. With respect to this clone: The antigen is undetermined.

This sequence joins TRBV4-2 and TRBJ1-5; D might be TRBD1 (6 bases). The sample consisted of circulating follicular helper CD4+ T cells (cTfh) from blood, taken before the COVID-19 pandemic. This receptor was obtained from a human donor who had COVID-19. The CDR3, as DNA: TGTGCCAGCAGCCAAGACGGTACAGGGCGGCAGCCCCAGCATTTT. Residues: CASSQDGTGRQPQHF.